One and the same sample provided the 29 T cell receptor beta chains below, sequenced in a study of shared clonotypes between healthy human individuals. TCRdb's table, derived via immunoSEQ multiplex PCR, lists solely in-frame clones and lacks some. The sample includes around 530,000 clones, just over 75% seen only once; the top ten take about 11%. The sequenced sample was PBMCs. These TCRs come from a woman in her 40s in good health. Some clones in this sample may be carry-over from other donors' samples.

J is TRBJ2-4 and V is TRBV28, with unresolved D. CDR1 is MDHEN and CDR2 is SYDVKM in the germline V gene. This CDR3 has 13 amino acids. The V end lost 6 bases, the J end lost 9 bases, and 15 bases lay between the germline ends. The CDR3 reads CASSRGLRPIQYF. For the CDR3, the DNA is TGTGCCAGCAGCCGCGGCCTCCGCCCCATTCAGTACTTC.

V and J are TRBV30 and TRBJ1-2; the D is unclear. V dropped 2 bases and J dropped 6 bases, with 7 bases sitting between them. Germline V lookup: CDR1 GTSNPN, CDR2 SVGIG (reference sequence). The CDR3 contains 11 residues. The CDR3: CAWSPLDGYTF. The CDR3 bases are TGTGCCTGGAGTCCCCTCGATGGCTACACCTTC.

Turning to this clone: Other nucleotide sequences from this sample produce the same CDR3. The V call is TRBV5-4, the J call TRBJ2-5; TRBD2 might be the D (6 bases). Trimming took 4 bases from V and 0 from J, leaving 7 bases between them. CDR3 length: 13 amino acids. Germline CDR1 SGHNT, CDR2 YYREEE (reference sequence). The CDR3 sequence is CASSRDYQETQYF. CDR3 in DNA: TGTGCCAGCAGCCGGGACTACCAAGAGACCCAGTACTTC.

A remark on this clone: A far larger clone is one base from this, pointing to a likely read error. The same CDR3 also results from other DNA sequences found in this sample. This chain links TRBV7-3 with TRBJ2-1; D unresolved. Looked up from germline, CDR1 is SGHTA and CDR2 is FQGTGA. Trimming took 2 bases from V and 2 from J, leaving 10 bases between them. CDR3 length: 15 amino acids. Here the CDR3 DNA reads TGTGCCAGCAGCTTAGTCCCAGAGGCCTACAATGAGCAGTTCTTC. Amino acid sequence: CASSLVPEAYNEQFF.

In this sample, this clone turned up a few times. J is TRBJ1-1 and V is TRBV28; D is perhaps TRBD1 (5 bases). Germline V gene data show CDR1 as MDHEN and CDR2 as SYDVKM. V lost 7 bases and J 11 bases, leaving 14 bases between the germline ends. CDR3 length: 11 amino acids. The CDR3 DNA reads TGTGCCAGCACCTTGGAAGGGGTTGCTTTCTTT. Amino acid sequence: CASTLEGVAFF.

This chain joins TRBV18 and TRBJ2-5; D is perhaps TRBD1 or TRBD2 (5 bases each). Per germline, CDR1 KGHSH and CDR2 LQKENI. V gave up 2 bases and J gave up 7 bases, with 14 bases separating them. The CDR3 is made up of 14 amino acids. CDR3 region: CASSPVGEFGTQYF. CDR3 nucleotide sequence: TGTGCCAGCTCACCAGTGGGGGAATTCGGGACCCAGTACTTC.

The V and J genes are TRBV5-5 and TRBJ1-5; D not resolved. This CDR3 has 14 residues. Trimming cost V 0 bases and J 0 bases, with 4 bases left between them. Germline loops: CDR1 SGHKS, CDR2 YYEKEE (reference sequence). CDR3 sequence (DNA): TGTGCCAGCAGCTTGGCGGCTAGCAATCAGCCCCAGCATTTT. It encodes CASSLAASNQPQHF.

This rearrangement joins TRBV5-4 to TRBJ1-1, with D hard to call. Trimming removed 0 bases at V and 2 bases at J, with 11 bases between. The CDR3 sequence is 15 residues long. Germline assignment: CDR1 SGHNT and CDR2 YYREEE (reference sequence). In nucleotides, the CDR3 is TGTGCCAGCAGCTTGGAGTCCTGGGGTAACACTGAAGCTTTCTTT. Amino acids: CASSLESWGNTEAFF.

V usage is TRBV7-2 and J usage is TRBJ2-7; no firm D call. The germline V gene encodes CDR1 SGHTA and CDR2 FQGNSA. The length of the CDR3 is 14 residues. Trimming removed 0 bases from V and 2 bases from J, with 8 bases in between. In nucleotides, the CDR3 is TGTGCCAGCAGCTTAGCGAGCAGGACCTACGAGCAGTACTTC. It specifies CASSLASRTYEQYF.

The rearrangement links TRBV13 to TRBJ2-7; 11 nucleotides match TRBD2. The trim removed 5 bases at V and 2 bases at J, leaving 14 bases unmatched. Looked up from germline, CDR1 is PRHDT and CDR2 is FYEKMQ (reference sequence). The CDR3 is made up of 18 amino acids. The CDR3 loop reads CASSRYSGRAGLAYEQYF. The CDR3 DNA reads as TGTGCCAGCAGCCGTTATAGCGGGAGGGCCGGGCTGGCCTACGAGCAGTACTTC.

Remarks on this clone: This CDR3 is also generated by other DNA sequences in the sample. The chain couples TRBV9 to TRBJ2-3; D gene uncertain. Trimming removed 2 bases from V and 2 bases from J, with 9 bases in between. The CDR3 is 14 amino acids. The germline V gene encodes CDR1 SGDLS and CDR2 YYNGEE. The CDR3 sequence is CASSVEGLTDTQYF. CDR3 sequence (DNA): TGTGCCAGCAGCGTCGAAGGTCTCACAGATACGCAGTATTTT.

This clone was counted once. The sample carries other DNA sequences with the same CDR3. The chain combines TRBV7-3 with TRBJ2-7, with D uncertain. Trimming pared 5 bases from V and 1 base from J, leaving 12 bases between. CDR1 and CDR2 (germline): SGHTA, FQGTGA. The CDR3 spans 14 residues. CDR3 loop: CASSPDSNSYEQYF. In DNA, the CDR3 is TGTGCCAGCAGCCCTGACTCAAATTCCTACGAGCAGTACTTC.

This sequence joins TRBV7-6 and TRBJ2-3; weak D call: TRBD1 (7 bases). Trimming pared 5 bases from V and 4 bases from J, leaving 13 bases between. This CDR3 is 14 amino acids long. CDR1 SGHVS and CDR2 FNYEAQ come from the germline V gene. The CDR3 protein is CASSQPRGADTQYF. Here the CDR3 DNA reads TGTGCCAGCAGCCAACCCAGGGGGGCAGATACGCAGTATTTT.

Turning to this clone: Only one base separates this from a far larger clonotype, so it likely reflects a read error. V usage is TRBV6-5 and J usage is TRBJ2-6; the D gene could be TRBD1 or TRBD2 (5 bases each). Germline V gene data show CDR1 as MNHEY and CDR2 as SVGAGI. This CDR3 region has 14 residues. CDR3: CASSSFIGADVLTF. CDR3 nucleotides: TGTGCCAGCAGTTCGTTTATCGGGGCCGACGTCCTGACTTTC.

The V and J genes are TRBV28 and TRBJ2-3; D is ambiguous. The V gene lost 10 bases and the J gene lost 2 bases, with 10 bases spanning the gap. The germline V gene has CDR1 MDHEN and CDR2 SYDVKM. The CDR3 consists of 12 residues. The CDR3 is CAIAAFTDTQYF. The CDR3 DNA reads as TGTGCCATAGCCGCCTTCACAGATACGCAGTATTTT.

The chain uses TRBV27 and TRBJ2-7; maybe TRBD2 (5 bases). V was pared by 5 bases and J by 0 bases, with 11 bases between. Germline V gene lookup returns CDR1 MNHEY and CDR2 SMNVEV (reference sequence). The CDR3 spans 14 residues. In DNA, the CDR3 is TGTGCCAGCAGTAGAAGCGGAGTCTCCTACGAGCAGTACTTC. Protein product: CASSRSGVSYEQYF.

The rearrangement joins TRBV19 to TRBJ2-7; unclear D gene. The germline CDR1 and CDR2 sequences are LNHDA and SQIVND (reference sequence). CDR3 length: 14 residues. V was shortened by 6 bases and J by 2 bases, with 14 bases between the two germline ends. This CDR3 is CASSPRRGPYEQYF. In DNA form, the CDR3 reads TGTGCCAGTAGCCCACGTCGCGGACCCTACGAGCAGTACTTC.

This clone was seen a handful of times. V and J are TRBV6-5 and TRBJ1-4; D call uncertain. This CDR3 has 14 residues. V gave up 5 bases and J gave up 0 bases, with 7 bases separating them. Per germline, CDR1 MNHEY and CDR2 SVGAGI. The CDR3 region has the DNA TGTGCCAGCAGTAACACCGCAACTAATGAAAAACTGTTTTTT. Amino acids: CASSNTATNEKLFF.

CDR3 bases: TGTGCCAGCAGTAACTACAGGGGGCGAGGGACTGAAGCTTTCTTT. It specifies CASSNYRGRGTEAFF. The chain has TRBV6-6 and TRBJ1-1; 9 nucleotides agree with TRBD1. The length of the CDR3 is 15 residues. The J segment lost 5 bases and the V segment lost 5 bases, leaving 9 bases of the junction unmatched. Germline V lookup: CDR1 MNHNY, CDR2 SVGAGI (reference sequence).

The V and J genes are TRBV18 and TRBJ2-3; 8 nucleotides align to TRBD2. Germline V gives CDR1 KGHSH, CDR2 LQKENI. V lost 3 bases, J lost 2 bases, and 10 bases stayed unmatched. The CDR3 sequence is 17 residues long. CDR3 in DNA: TGTGCCAGCTCACCGCTAGCTAGCGGGCAATCCACAGATACGCAGTATTTT. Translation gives CASSPLASGQSTDTQYF.

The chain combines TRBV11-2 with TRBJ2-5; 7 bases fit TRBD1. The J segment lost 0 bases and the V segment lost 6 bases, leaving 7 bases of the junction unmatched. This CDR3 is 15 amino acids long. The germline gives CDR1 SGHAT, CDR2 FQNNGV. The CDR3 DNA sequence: TGTGCCAGCAGAACGGGGACAGCCTACCAAGAGACCCAGTACTTC. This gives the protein CASRTGTAYQETQYF.

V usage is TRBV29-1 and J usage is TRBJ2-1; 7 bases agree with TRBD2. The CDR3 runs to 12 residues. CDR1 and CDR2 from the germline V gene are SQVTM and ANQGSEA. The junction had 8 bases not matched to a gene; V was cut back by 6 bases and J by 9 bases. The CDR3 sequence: CSVGGVVSEQFF. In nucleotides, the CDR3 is TGCAGCGTGGGGGGGGTAGTATCTGAGCAGTTCTTC.

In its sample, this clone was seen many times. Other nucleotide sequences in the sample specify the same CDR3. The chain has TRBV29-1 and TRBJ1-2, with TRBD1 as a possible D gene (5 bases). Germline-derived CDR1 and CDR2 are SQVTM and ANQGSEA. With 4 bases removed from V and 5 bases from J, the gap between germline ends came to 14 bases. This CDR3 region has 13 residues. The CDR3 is CSVVPGSEYGYTF. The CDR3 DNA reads TGCAGCGTTGTCCCAGGGTCGGAATATGGCTACACCTTC.

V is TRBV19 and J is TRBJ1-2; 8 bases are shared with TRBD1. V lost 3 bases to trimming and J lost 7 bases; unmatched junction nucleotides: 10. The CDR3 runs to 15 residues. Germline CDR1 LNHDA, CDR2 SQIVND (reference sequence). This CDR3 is CASSIGRQGRSGYTF. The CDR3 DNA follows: TGTGCCAGTAGTATTGGGCGACAGGGGCGATCTGGCTACACCTTC.

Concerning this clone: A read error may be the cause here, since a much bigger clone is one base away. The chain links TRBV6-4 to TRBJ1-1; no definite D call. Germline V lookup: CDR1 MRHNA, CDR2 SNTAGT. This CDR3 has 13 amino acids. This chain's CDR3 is CASSDGENTEALF. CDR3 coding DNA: TGTGCCAGCAGTGACGGGGAGAACACTGAAGCTCTCTTT.

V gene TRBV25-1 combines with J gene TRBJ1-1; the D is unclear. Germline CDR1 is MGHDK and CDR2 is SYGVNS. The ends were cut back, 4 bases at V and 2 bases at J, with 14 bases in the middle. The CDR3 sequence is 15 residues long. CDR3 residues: CASSALRVGNTEAFF. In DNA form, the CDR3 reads TGTGCCAGCAGTGCTTTACGGGTAGGCAACACTGAAGCTTTCTTT.

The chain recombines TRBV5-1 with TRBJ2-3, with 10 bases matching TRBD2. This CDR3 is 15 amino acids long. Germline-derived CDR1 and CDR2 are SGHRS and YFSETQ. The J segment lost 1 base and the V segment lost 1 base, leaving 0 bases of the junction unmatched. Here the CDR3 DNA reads TGCGCCAGCAGCTTGACTAGCGGGGGCACAGATACGCAGTATTTT. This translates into CASSLTSGGTDTQYF.

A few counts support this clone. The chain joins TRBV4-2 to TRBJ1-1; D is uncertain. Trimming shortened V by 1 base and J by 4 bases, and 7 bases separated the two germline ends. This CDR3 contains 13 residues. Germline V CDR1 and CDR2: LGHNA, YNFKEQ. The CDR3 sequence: CASSQGGSTEAFF. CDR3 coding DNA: TGTGCCAGCAGCCAAGGTGGGAGCACTGAAGCTTTCTTT.

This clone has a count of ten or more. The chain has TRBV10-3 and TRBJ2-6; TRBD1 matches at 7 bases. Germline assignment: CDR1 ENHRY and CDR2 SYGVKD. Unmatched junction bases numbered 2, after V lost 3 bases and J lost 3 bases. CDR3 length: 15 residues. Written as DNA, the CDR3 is TGTGCCATCAGTGATAGGGGGCATGGGGCCAACGTCCTGACTTTC. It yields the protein CAISDRGHGANVLTF.